The 8 T cell receptor beta chains reported below all come from one sample, sequenced in a study of cytomegalovirus exposure and HLA in healthy donors. It was with 60 Vbeta and 13 Jbeta primers that the PCR ran. TCRdb keeps only in-frame clones here, not all; method: immunoSEQ multiplex PCR. The sample lists about 110,000 clones, about two thirds occurring once. The specimen was PBMCs. The receptor set was obtained from a boy between 10 and 17 years old in good health and CMV-seronegative.

The V call is TRBV5-1, the J call TRBJ1-1; D call uncertain. The V and J ends lost 4 bases and 5 bases respectively, with 9 bases between them. The CDR3 is 12 amino acids. CDR1 and CDR2 from the germline V gene are SGHRS and YFSETQ. The CDR3 here is CASSDEGTEAFF. CDR3 nucleotides: TGCGCCAGCAGCGATGAGGGTACTGAAGCTTTCTTT.

J is TRBJ2-7 and V is TRBV30; 11 bases agree with TRBD1. The CDR3 totals 15 residues. V was pared by 3 bases and J by 7 bases, with 11 bases of the junction left unmatched. Looked up from germline, CDR1 is GTSNPN and CDR2 is SVGIG (reference sequence). Here the CDR3 DNA reads TGTGCCTGGAGCCCTGGGGGACAGGGGGTCTGGGAGCAGTACTTC. Its protein is CAWSPGGQGVWEQYF.

This clone was detected a few times. The chain employs TRBV5-1 and TRBJ2-7; possibly TRBD1 for D (6 bases). Trimming shortened V by 5 bases and J by 7 bases, and 22 bases separated the two germline ends. CDR3 size: 15 residues. CDR1 is SGHRS, CDR2 YFSETQ, per germline. CDR3 region: CASSPRSQGTTEQYF. CDR3 coding DNA: TGCGCCAGCAGTCCTAGGTCCCAGGGGACGACAGAGCAGTACTTC.

This chain uses TRBV10-3 with TRBJ2-5; TRBD1 might be the D (7 bases). Germline V gives CDR1 ENHRY, CDR2 SYGVKD. V lost 6 bases and J lost 4, with 18 bases in between. CDR3 length equals 15 residues. The chain's CDR3 is CAIRAGTVGGETQYF. Here the CDR3 DNA reads TGTGCCATCAGGGCCGGGACAGTGGGGGGAGAGACCCAGTACTTC.

The rearrangement joins TRBV13 to TRBJ2-1; maybe TRBD2 (6 bases). The CDR3 has 15 amino acids. The V end was cut by 5 bases, the J end by 0 bases, with 11 bases between. Germline V gives CDR1 PRHDT, CDR2 FYEKMQ (reference sequence). CDR3 bases: TGTGCCAGCAGCCCCGGGCGGGGCTCCTACAATGAGCAGTTCTTC. This translates into CASSPGRGSYNEQFF. The full variable domain, in which reference TRBV13 and TRBJ2-1 provide the parts outside the CDR3, is AAGVIQSPRHLIKEKRETATLKCYPIPRHDTVYWYQQGPGQDPQFLISFYEKMQSDKGSIPDRFSAQQFSDYHSELNMSSLELGDSALYFCASSPGRGSYNEQFFGPGTRLTVL.

This rearrangement joins TRBV7-2 to TRBJ2-7; 7 bases match TRBD2. J lost 1 base, V lost 0 bases, and 6 bases had no gene match. There are 16 residues in the CDR3. The germline CDR1 and CDR2 sequences are SGHTA and FQGNSA. The DNA of the CDR3 is TGTGCCAGCAGCTTAGCGTCGGGGGGTTCTTCCTACGAGCAGTACTTC. This encodes CASSLASGGSSYEQYF.

This clone occurred a few times. CDR3 sequence reads: CASSPDTPNEKLFF. The CDR3 nucleotides read TGTGCCAGCAGCCCTGACACACCTAATGAAAAACTGTTTTTT. The J gene is TRBJ1-4, the V gene TRBV2; unclear D gene. This CDR3 spans 14 amino acids. Trimming cost V 6 bases and J 3 bases, with 11 bases left between them. Germline V gives CDR1 SNHLY, CDR2 FYNNEI.

The chain employs TRBV10-1 and TRBJ2-2, with 15 bases fitting TRBD2. Germline CDR1 reads WNHNN; CDR2 reads SYGVQD (reference sequence). The junction had 7 bases not matched to a gene; V was cut back by 3 bases and J by 5 bases. The CDR3 spans 18 residues. In nucleotides, the CDR3 is TGCGCCAGCAGTGACTCGGGACTAGCGGGAGGTCGGACCGGGGAGCTGTTTTTT. Amino acid sequence: CASSDSGLAGGRTGELFF.